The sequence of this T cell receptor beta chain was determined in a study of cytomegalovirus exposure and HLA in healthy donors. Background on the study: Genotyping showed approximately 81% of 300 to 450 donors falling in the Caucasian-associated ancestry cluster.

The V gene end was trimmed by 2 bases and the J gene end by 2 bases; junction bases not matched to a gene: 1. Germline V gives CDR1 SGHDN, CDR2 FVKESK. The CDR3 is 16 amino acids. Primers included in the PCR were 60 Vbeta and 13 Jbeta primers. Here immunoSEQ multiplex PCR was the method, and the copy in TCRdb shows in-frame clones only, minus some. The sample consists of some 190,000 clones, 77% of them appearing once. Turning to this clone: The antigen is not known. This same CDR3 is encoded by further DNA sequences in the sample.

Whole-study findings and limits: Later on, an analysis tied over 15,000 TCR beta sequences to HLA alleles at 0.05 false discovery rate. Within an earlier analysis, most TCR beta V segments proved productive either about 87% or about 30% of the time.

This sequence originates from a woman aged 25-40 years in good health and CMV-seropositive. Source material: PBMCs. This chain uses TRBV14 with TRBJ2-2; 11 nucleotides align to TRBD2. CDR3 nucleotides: TGTGCCAGCAGCCAACTAGCGGGGGGCAACACCGGGGAGCTGTTTTTT. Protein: CASSQLAGGNTGELFF. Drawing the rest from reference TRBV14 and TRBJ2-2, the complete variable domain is EAGVTQFPSHSVIEKGQTVTLRCDPISGHDNLYWYRRVMGKEIKFLLHFVKESKQDESGMPNNRFLAERTGGTYSTLKVQPAELEDSGVYFCASSQLAGGNTGELFFGEGSRLTVL.